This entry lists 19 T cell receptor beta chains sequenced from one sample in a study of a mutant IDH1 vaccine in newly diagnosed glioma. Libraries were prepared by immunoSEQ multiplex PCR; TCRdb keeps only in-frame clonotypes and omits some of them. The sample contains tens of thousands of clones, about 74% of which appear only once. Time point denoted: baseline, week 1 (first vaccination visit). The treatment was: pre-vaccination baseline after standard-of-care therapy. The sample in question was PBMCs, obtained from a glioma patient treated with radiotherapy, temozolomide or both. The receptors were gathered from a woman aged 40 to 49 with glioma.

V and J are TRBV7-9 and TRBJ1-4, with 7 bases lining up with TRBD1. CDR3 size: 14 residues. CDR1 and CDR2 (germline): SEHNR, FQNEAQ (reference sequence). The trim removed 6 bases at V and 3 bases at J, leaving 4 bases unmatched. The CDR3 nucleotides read TGTGCCAGCAGTACAGGGGATGCTAATGAAAAACTGTTTTTT. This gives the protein CASSTGDANEKLFF.

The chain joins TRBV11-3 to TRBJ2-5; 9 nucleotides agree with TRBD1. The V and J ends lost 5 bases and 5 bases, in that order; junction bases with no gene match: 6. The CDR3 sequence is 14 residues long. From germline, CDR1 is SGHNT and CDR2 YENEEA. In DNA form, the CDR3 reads TGTGCCAGCAGCCCACAGGGGGCGTTTGAGACCCAGTACTTC. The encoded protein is CASSPQGAFETQYF.

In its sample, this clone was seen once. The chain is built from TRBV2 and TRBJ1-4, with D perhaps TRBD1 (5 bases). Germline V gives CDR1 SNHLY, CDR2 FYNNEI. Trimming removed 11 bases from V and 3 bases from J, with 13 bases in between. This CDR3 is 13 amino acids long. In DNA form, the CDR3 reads TGTGCCTCTTCCAGGGCCCCTAATGAAAAACTGTTTTTT. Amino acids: CASSRAPNEKLFF.

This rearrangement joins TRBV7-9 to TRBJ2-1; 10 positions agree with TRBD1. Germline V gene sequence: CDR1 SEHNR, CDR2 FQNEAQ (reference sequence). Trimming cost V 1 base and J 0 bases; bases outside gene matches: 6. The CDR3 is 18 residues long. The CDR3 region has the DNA TGTGCCAGCAGCTTAGATGACAGGGGGCCTTTCTCCTACAATGAGCAGTTCTTC. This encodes CASSLDDRGPFSYNEQFF.

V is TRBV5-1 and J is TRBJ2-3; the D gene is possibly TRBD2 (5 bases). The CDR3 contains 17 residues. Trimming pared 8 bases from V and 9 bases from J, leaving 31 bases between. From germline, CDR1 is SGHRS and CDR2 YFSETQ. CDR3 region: CARTRLEGLGTEDTQYF. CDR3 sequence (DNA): TGCGCCAGGACGCGATTAGAGGGCCTCGGAACTGAGGACACGCAGTATTTT. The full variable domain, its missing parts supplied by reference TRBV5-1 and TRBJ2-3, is KAGVTQTPRYLIKTRGQQVTLSCSPISGHRSVSWYQQTPGQGLQFLFEYFSETQRNKGNFPGRFSGRQFSNSRSEMNVSTLELGDSALYLCARTRLEGLGTEDTQYFGPGTRLTVL.

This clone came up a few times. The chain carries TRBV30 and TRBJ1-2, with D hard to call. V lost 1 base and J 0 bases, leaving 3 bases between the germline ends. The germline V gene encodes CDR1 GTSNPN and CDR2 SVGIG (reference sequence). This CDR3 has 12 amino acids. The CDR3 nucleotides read TGTGCCTGGAGTGGGGCTAACTATGGCTACACCTTC. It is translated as CAWSGANYGYTF.

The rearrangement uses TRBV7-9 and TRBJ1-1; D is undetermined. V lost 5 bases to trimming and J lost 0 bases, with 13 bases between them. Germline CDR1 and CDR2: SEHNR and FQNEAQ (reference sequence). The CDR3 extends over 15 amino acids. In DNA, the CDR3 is TGTGCCAGCAGCCTCCTCCCAGAGCTGAACACTGAAGCTTTCTTT. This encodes CASSLLPELNTEAFF. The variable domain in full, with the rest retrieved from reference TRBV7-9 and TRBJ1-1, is DTGVSQNPRHKITKRGQNVTFRCDPISEHNRLYWYRQTLGQGPEFLTYFQNEAQLEKSRLLSDRFSAERPKGSFSTLEIQRTEQGDSAMYLCASSLLPELNTEAFFGQGTRLTVV.

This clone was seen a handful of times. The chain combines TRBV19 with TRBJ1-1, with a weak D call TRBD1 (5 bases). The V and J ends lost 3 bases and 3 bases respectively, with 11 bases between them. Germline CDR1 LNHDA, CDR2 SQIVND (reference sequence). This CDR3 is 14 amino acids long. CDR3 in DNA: TGTGCCAGTAGTATGGCAGGGAGTTACACTGAAGCTTTCTTT. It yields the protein CASSMAGSYTEAFF. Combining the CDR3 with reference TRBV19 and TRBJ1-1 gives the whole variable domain DGGITQSPKYLFRKEGQNVTLSCEQNLNHDAMYWYRQDPGQGLRLIYYSQIVNDFQKGDIAEGYSVSREKKESFPLTVTSAQKNPTAFYLCASSMAGSYTEAFFGQGTRLTVV.

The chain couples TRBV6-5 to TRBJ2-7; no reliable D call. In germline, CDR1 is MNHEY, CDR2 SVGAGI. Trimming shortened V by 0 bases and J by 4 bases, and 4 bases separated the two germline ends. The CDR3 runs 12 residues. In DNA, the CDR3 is TGTGCCAGCAGTTACTCTAGGTACGAGCAGTACTTC. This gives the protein CASSYSRYEQYF.

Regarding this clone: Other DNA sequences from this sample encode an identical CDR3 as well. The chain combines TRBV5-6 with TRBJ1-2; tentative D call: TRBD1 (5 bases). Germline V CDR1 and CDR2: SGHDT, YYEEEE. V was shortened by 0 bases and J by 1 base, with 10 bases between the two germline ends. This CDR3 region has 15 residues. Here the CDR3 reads CASSLAGGLNYGYTF. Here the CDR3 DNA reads TGTGCCAGCAGCTTGGCGGGGGGTCTTAACTATGGCTACACCTTC.

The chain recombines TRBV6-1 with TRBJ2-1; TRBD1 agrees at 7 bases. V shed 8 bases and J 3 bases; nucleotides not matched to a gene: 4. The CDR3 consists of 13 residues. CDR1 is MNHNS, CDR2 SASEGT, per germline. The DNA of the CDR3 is TGTGCCAGCCCGGGACAGAGCTACAATGAGCAGTTCTTC. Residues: CASPGQSYNEQFF.

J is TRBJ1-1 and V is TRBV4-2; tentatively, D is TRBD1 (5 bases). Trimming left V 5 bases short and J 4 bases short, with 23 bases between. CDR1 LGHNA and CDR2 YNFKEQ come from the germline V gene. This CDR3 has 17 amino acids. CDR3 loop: CASSSGMGPPGSTEAFF. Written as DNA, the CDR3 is TGTGCCAGCAGCTCCGGCATGGGGCCCCCTGGGAGCACTGAAGCTTTCTTT.

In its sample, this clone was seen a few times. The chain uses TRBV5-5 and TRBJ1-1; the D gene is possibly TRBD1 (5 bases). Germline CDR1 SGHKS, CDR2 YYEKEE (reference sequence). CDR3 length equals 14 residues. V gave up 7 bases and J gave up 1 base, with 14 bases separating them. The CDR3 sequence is CASLLVGRNTEAFF. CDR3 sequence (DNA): TGTGCCAGCCTTTTGGTGGGGCGGAACACTGAAGCTTTCTTT.

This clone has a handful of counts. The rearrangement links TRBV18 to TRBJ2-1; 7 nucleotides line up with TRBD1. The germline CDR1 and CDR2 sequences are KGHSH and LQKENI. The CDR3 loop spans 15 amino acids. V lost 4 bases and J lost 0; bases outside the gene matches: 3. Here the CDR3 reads CASSLQGSSYNEQFF. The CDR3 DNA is TGTGCCAGCTCACTACAGGGGAGCTCCTACAATGAGCAGTTCTTC. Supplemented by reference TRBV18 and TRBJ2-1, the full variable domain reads NAGVMQNPRHLVRRRGQEARLRCSPMKGHSHVYWYRQLPEEGLKFMVYLQKENIIDESGMPKERFSAEFPKEGPSILRIQQVVRGDSAAYFCASSLQGSSYNEQFFGPGTRLTVL.

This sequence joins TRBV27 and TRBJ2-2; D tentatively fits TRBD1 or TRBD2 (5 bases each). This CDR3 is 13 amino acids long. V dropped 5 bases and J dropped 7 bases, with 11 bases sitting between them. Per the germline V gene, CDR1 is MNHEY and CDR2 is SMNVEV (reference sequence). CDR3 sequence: CASSREGFGELFF. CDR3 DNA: TGTGCCAGCAGTAGAGAGGGGTTCGGGGAGCTGTTTTTT.

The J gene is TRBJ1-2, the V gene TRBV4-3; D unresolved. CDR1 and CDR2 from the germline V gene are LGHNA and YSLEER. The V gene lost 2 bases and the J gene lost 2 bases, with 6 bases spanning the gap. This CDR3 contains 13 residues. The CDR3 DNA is TGCGCCAGCAGCCAAAGCCTAAACTATGGCTACACCTTC. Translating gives CASSQSLNYGYTF.

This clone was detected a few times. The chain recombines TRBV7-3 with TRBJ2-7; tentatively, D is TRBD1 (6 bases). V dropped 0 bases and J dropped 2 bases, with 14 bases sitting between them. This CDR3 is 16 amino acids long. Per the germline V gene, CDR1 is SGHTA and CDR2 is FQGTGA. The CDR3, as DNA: TGTGCCAGCAGCTTAACGCTGATAGGGGGTACCTACGAGCAGTACTTC. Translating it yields CASSLTLIGGTYEQYF.

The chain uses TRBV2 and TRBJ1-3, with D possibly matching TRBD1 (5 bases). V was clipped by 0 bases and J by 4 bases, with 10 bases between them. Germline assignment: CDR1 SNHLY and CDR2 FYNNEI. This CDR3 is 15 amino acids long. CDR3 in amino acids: CASSEAGTLGNTIYF. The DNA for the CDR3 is TGTGCCAGCAGTGAAGCCGGGACCCTCGGAAACACCATATATTTT. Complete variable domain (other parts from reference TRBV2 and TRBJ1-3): EPEVTQTPSHQVTQMGQEVILRCVPISNHLYFYWYRQILGQKVEFLVSFYNNEISEKSEIFDDQFSVERPDGSNFTLKIRSTKLEDSAMYFCASSEAGTLGNTIYFGEGSWLTVV.

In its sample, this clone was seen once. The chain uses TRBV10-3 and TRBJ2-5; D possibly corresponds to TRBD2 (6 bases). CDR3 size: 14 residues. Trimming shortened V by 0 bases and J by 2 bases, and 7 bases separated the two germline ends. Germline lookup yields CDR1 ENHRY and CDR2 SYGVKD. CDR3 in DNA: TGTGCCATCAGTGAGTCCCGGGGGCAAGAGACCCAGTACTTC. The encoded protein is CAISESRGQETQYF.